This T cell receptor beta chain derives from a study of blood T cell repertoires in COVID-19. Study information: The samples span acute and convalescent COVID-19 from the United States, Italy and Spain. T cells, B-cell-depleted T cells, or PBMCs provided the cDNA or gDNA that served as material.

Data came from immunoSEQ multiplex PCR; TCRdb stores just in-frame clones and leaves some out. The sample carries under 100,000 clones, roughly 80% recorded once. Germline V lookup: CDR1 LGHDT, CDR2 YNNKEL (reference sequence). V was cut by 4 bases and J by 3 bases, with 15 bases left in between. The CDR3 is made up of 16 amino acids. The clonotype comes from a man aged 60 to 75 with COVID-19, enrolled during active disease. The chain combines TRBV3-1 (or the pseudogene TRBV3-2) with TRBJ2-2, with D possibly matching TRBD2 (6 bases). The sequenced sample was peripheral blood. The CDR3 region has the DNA TGTGCCAGCAGCCCCAGTGGGGGGAGATACACCGGGGAGCTGTTTTTT. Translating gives CASSPSGGRYTGELFF.